The following is a T cell receptor (beta chain) sequence with its context. This clonotype was recorded a few times. The antigen it recognizes is unknown. The sample holds no much larger clone one base away, and base qualities are not on file. Library method: 5' RACE. Four rounds of PCR, run with the SP2 primer together with nested alpha and beta constant region primers, were used to amplify the ligated cDNA. For the blood and skin samples, TCR RNA was reverse transcribed with SuperScript IV using primers for the alpha and beta constant regions. Using T4 RNA ligase 1, an oligonucleotide carrying both the Illumina SP2 primer and a UMI was ligated onto the 3' end of the cDNA. The 12-nucleotide UMI consisted of two random hexamers with an eight-base spacer between the hexamers to prevent hairpin formation. From the second PCR onward, TCR alpha and beta chain libraries were processed separately and dual indexed for multiplexing. After pooling, the indexed libraries were analyzed by capillary electrophoresis and sequenced on either an Illumina MiSeq or NextSeq. PhiX DNA at roughly 4.5-7.5% was added to the libraries to raise base diversity and improve cluster recognition. The source study handled its data this way. UMIs were extracted from read 2 by Demultiplexor and combined with the TCR sequence from read 1, and reads were split according to sample indices. V and J genes and V-J junctions were identified by Decombinator, and each TCR was assigned a five-part identifier that included V and J deletions. Collapsinator used UMIs to correct sequencing errors and PCR amplification heterogeneity, yielding UMI-based abundance per TCR. CDR3Translator turned identifiers into nucleotide sequence, translated that sequence into amino acids, and pulled out CDR3 regions based on terminal motifs. After normalization to the amount of input RNA, the error-corrected alpha and beta TCR counts from blood and from skin were compared. TCRdb redid the processing of the public reads, applying fastp at Q25 and MiXCR, and retained in-frame beta chains. Identical CDR3 protein sequences are pooled into one entry, listed with their most common genes and DNA. The V and J calls were not made by the authors but by TCRdb's processing. The sample includes 55,000 to 65,000 distinct CDR3 sequences, with 8% observed a single time. Jointly, the top ten make up 15% to 20% of the sample.

The study described a robust, sensitive protocol for amplifying, sequencing and analyzing TCRs, using 3' ligation of a UMI-containing oligonucleotide to TCR cDNA. Whole blood analysis involved drawing roughly 2.4 ml of peripheral blood from adult healthy volunteers into Tempus tubes and then extracting RNA following the manufacturer's instructions. Total RNA was used without cell sorting and was treated with RQ1 DNase before reverse transcription, with a target input of 1 to 1000 ng. Libraries were prepared from skin biopsies and whole blood to test how robust the pipeline was in samples where T cells are a minority population. This sample is part of a study of naive and memory T cell subsets (dated by TCRdb to 2015 to 2018). About the investigation overall: The figure summarizing these samples reported approximately ten blood donors, 7 tuberculin skin test biopsies and 3 saline control biopsies. PCR2 was typically performed as a SYBR Green qPCR that was stopped at a set threshold, although end-point PCR (around 6 cycles) could be used instead for low-input samples. Study-level results and caveats: The RNA-based method was acknowledged to be potentially sensitive to changes in TCR transcripts with T cell activation and differentiation.

Including the terminal cysteine and phenylalanine, the CDR3 comprises 17 residues. The read is trimmed to its CDR3 DNA, 51 bases read in frame from base 1. CDR1 and CDR2, looked up from the germline V gene (reference sequence), are GTSNPN and SVGIG. The V end gives up 4 bases and the J end 6 bases, leaving 17 bases in the junction not matched to a gene. The origin of this receptor is a female donor in good health. The chain joins TRBV30 to TRBJ2-1, and 8 bases in between align with TRBD2. The DNA sequence is given as TGTGCCTGGACTGTACGGGCGGGGGGACTGGGGATCAATGAGCAGTTCTTC. Its product reads: CAWTVRAGGLGINEQFF.